This TCR beta chain was captured in a study of metastatic and nonmetastatic thyroid tumors. Study details: Patients with malignant and benign thyroid disease provided blood and tumor or nodule tissue, whose repertoires were compared.

Ahead of thyroid surgery, no patient had received treatment of any kind. Overall study results and limits: Relative to benign nodules, malignant thyroid tumors were reportedly characterized by significantly elevated TCR beta diversity in blood and tumor.

Sample share makes this clone medium-sized. Its antigen is undetermined. As handled by the study authors: For papillary thyroid cancer, a distant-metastasis classifier was constructed from CDR3 differences observed across clinicopathological groups. MiXCR was used by TCRdb to re-call the PCR reads. The V and J calls were determined by TCRdb, not by the authors. Seen here are fewer than 25,000 clones, roughly 18% observed once, and the top ten hold roughly 2.6%. The CDR3 has 15 residues. V lost 0 bases, J lost 7 bases, and 10 bases lay in between. The chain is built from TRBV12-3 or TRBV12-4 and TRBJ1-6; maybe TRBD1 (5 bases). The receptor comes from a male donor with papillary thyroid cancer or a benign thyroid nodule (not recorded which). Some clones in this sample may be carry-over from other donors' samples. The sequenced sample was adjacent normal tissue. The CDR3: CASSLAARQNSPLHF. The CDR3 nucleotides read TGTGCCAGCAGTTTAGCCGCCCGACAGAATTCACCCCTCCACTTT.